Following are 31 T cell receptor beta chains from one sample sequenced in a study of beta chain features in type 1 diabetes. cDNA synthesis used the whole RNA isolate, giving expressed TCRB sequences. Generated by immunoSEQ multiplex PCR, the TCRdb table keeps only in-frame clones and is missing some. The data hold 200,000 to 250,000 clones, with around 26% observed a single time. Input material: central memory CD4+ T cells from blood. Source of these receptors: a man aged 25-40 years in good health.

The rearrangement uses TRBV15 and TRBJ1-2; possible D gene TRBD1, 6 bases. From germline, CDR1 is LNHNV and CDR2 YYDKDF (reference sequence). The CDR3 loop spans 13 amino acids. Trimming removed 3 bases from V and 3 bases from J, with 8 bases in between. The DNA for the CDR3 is TGTGCCACCAGCAGGGACAGCTACTATGGCTACACCTTC. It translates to CATSRDSYYGYTF.

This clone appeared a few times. CDR3 residues: CASGFPGTRTDTQYF. The CDR3 DNA reads as TGTGCTAGTGGTTTTCCCGGGACGCGCACAGATACGCAGTATTTT. The V gene is TRBV12-5, the J gene TRBJ2-3, with D perhaps given as TRBD1 or TRBD2 (5 bases each). The germline V and J ends were trimmed by 3 bases and 1 base, with 11 bases remaining between them. The germline CDR1 and CDR2 sequences are LGHNT and FRNRAP. This CDR3 is 15 amino acids long. The entire variable domain, with the rest obtained from reference TRBV12-5 and TRBJ2-3, is as follows: DARVTQTPRHKVTEMGQEVTMRCQPILGHNTVFWYRQTMMQGLELLAYFRNRAPLDDSGMPKDRFSAEMPDATLATLKIQPSEPRDSAVYFCASGFPGTRTDTQYFGPGTRLTVL.

The DNA for the CDR3 is TGCGCCAGCAGCCTAGGGGCCAGCGGAGTTAGCTCCTACAATGAGCAGTTCTTC. It codes for CASSLGASGVSSYNEQFF. The V and J genes are TRBV4-3 and TRBJ2-1; D may be TRBD1 or TRBD2 (5 bases each). In germline, CDR1 is LGHNA, CDR2 YSLEER. The CDR3 covers 18 residues. The ends were cut back, 4 bases at V and 0 bases at J, with 19 bases in the middle.

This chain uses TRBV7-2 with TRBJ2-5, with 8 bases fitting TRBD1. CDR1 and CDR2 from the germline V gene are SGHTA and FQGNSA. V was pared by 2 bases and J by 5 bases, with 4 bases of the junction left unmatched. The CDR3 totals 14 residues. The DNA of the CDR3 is TGTGCCAGCAGCTTATCGCGACAGGGGGAGACCCAGTACTTC. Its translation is CASSLSRQGETQYF.

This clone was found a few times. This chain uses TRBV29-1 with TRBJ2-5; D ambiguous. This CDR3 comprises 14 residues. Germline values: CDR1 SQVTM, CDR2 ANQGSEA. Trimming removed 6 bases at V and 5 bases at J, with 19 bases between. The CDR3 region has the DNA TGCAGCGTCTCTGCAGCTTCCCGAGTGGAGACCCAGTACTTC. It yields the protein CSVSAASRVETQYF.

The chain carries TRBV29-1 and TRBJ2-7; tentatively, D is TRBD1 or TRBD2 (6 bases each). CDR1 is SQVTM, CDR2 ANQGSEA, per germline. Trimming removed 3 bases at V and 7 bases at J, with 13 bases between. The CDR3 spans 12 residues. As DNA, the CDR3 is TGCAGCGTTGAGACGGGGGCGAGTGAGCAGTACTTC. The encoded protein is CSVETGASEQYF.

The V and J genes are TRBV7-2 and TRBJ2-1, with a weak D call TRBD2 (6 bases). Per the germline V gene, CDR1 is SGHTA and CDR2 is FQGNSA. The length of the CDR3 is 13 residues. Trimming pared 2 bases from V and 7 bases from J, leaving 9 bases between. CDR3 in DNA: TGTGCCAGCAGCTTAACGGGGGATAATGAGCAGTTCTTC. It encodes CASSLTGDNEQFF.

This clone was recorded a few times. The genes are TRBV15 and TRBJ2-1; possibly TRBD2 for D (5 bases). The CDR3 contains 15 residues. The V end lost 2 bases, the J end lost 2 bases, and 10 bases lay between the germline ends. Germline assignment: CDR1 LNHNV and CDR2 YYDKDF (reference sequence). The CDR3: CATSRPGKTYNEQFF. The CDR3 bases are TGTGCCACCAGCAGACCGGGGAAAACCTACAATGAGCAGTTCTTC.

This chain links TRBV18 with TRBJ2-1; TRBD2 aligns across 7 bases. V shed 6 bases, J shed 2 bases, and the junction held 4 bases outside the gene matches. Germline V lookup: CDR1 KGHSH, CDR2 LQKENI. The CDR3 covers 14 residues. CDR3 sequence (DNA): TGTGCCAGCTCCCGGGGAGGGGCCTACAATGAGCAGTTCTTC. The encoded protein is CASSRGGAYNEQFF.

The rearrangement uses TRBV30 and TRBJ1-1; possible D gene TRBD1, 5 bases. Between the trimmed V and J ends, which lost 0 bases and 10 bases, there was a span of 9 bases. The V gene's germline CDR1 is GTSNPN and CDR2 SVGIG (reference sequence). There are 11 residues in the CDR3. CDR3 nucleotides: TGTGCCTGGAGTGTACTGGGGGGAGCTTTCTTT. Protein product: CAWSVLGGAFF.

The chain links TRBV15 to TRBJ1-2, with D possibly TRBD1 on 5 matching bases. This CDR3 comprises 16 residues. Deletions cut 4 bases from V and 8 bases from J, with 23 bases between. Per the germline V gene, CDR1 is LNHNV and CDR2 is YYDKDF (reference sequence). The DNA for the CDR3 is TGTGCCACCAGCAAAGCTGGGGGAATGGGCGGCGGCGGCTACACCTTC. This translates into CATSKAGGMGGGGYTF.

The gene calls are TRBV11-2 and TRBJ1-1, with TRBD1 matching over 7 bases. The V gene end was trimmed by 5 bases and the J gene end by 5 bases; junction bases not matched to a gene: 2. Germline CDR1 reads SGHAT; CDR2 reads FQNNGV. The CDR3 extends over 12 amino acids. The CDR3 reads CASSTDRTEAFF. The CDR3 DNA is TGTGCCAGCAGCACGGACAGGACTGAAGCTTTCTTT.

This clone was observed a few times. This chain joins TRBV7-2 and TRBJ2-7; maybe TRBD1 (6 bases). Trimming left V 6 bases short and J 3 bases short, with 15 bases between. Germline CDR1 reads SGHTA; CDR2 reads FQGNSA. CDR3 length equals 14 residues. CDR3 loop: CASRGGGAFYEQYF. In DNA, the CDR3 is TGTGCCAGCAGGGGTGGGGGCGCCTTCTACGAGCAGTACTTC.

The CDR3 region has the DNA TGCGCCAGCAGCCAACAGACTCTGGATGAGCAGTTCTTC. It codes for CASSQQTLDEQFF. The chain uses TRBV4-1 and TRBJ2-1; D gene unclear. Trimming pared 2 bases from V and 8 bases from J, leaving 10 bases between. The CDR3 contains 13 residues. Germline lookup yields CDR1 MGHRA and CDR2 YSYEKL.

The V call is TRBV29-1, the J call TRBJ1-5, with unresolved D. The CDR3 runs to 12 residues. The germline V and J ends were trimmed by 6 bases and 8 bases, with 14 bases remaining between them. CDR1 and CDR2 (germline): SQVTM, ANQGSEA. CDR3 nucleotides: TGCAGCGTCGGCCGTCTTGGGGAGCCCCAGCATTTT. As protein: CSVGRLGEPQHF.

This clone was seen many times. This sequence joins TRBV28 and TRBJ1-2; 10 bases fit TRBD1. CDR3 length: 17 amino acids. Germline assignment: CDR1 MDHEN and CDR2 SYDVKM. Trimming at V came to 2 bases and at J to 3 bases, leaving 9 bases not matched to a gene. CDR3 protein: CASSLILFGTGDYGYTF. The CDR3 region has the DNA TGTGCCAGCAGTTTAATCTTGTTCGGGACAGGGGACTATGGCTACACCTTC.

The DNA for the CDR3 is TGTGCCAGCAGCTTCCCAAAAGACAATGAGCAGTTCTTC. Its translation is CASSFPKDNEQFF. The chain uses TRBV7-6 and TRBJ2-1; D unclear. Germline V gives CDR1 SGHVS, CDR2 FNYEAQ. V lost 3 bases and J lost 5, with 8 bases in between. This CDR3 comprises 13 residues.

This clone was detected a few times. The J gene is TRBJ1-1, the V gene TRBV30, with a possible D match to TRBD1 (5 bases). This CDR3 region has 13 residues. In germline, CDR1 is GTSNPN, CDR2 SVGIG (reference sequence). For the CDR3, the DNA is TGTGCTCGGCAGGGCGAACCAGGCAGGGAAGCTTTCTTT. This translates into CARQGEPGREAFF.

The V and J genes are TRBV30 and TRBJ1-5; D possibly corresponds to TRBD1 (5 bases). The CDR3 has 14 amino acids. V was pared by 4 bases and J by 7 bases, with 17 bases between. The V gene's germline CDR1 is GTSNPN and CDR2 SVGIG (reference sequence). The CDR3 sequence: CAWNIGGMGQPQHF. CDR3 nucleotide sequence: TGTGCCTGGAACATTGGGGGTATGGGCCAGCCCCAGCATTTT.

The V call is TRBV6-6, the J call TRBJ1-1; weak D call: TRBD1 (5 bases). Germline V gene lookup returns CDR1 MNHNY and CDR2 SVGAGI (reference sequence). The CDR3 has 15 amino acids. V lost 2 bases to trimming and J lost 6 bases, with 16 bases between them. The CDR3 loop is CASSYPGTGKSEAFF. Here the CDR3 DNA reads TGTGCCAGCAGTTACCCCGGGACGGGGAAGTCTGAAGCTTTCTTT.

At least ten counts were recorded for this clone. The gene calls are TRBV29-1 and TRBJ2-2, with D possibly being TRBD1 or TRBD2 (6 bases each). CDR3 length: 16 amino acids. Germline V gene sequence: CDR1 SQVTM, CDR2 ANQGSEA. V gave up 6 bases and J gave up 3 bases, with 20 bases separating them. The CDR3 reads CSVQSPLEGDTGELFF. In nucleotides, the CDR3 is TGCAGCGTCCAGTCCCCTTTGGAGGGGGACACCGGGGAGCTGTTTTTT.

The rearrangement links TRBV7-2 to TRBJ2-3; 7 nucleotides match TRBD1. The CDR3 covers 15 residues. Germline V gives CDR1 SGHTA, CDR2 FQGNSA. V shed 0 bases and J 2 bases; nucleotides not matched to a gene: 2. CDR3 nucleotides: TGTGCCAGCAGCTTAGCGACAGGGACCACAGATACGCAGTATTTT. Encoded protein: CASSLATGTTDTQYF.

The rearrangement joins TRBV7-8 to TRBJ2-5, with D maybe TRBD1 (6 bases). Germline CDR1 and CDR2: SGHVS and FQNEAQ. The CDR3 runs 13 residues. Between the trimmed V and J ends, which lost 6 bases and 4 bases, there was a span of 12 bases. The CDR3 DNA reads TGTGCCAGCAGACAGGGAACGGCAGAGACCCAGTACTTC. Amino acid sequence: CASRQGTAETQYF. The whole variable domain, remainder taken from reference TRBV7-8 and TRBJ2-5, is GAGVSQSPRYKVAKRGQDVALRCDPISGHVSLFWYQQALGQGPEFLTYFQNEAQLDKSGLPSDRFFAERPEGSVSTLKIQRTQQEDSAVYLCASRQGTAETQYFGPGTRLLVL.

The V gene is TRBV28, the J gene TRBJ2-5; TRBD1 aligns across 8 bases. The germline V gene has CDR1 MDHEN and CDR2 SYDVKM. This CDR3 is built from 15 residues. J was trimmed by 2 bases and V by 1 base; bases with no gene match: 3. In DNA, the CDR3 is TGTGCCAGCAGTTTATCAGGACAGGGTCAAGAGACCCAGTACTTC. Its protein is CASSLSGQGQETQYF.

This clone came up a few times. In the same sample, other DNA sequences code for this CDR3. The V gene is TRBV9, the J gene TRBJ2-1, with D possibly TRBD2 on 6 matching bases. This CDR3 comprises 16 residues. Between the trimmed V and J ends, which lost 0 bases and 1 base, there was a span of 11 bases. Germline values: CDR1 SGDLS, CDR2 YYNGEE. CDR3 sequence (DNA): TGTGCCAGCAGCGTAGGGGCGGGGACTTCCTACAATGAGCAGTTCTTC. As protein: CASSVGAGTSYNEQFF. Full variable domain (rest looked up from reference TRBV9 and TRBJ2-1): DSGVTQTPKHLITATGQRVTLRCSPRSGDLSVYWYQQSLDQGLQFLIQYYNGEERAKGNILERFSAQQFPDLHSELNLSSLELGDSALYFCASSVGAGTSYNEQFFGPGTRLTVL.

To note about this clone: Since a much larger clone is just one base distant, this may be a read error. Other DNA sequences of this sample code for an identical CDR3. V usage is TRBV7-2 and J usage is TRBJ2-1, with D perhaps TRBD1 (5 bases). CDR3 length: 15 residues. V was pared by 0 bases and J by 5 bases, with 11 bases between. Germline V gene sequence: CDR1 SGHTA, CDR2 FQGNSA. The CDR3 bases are TGTGCCAGCAGCTTAGCGGGGCCCCGGGACAATGAGCAGTTCTTC. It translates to CASSLAGPRDNEQFF.

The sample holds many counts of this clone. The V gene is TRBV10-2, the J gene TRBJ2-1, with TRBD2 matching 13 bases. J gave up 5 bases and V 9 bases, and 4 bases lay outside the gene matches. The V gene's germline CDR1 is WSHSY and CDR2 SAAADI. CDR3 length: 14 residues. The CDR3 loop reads CASWTSGSHNEQFF. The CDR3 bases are TGCGCCAGTTGGACTAGCGGGAGTCACAATGAGCAGTTCTTC.

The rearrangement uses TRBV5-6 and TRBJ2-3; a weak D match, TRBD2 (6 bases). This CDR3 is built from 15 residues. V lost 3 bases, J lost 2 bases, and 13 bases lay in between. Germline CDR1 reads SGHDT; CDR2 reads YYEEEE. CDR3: CASSSLGGNTDTQYF. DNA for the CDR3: TGTGCCAGCAGCTCCCTGGGGGGAAACACAGATACGCAGTATTTT.

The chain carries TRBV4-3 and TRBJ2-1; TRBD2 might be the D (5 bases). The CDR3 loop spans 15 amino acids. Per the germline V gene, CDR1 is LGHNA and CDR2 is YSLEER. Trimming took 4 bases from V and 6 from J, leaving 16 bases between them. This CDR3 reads CASSPRTGLGNEQFF. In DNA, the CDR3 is TGCGCCAGCAGCCCCCGGACGGGATTAGGCAATGAGCAGTTCTTC.

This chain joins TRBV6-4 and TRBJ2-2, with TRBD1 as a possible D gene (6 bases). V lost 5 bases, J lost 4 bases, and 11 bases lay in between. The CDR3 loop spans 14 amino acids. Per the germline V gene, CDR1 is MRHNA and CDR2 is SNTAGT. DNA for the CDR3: TGTGCCAGCAGTCAAACAGGGACCACCGGGGAGCTGTTTTTT. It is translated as CASSQTGTTGELFF.

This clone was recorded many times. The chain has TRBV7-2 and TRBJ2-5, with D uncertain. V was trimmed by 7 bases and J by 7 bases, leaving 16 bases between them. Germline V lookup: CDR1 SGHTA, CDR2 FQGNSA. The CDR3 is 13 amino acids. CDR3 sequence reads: CASTLTTGGTQYF. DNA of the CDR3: TGTGCCAGCACCCTCACTACGGGTGGGACCCAGTACTTC.